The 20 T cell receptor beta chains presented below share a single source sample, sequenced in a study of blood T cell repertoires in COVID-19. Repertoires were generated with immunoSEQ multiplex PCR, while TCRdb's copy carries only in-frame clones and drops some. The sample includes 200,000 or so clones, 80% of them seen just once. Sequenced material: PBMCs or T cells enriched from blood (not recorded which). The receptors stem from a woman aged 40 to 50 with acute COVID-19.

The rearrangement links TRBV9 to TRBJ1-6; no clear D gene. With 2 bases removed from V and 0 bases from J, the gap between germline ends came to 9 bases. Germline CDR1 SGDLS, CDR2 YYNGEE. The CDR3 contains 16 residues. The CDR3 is CASSVEGSSYNSPLHF. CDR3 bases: TGTGCCAGCAGCGTCGAGGGAAGCTCCTATAATTCACCCCTCCACTTT.

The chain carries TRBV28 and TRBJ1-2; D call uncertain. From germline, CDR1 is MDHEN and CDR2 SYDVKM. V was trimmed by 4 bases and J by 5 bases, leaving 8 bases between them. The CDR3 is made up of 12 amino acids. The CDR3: CASSYDIYGYTF. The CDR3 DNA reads TGTGCCAGCAGTTACGACATTTATGGCTACACCTTC.

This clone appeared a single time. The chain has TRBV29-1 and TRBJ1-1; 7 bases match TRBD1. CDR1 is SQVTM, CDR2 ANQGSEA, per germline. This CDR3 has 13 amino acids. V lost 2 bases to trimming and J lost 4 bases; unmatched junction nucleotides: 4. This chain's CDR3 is CSVETAGGTEAFF. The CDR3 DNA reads TGCAGCGTTGAAACCGCAGGGGGCACTGAAGCTTTCTTT.

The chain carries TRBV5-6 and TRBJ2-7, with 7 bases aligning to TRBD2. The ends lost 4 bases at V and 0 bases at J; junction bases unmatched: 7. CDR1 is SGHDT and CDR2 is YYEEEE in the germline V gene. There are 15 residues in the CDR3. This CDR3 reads CASSQLASSSYEQYF. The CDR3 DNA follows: TGTGCCAGCAGCCAACTAGCGTCAAGCTCCTACGAGCAGTACTTC.

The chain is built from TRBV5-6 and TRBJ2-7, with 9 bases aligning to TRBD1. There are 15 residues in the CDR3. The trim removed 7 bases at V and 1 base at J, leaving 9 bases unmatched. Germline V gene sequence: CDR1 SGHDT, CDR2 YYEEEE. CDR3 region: CASCSVTGGSYEQYF. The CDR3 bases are TGTGCCAGCTGTTCGGTGACAGGGGGATCCTACGAGCAGTACTTC.

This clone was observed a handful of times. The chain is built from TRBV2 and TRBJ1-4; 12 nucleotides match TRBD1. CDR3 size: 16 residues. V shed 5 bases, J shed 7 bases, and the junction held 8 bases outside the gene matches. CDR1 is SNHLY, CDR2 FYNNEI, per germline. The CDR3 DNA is TGTGCCAGCAGTACCGGGACAGGGGGCCAGGTTGAAAAACTGTTTTTT. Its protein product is CASSTGTGGQVEKLFF.

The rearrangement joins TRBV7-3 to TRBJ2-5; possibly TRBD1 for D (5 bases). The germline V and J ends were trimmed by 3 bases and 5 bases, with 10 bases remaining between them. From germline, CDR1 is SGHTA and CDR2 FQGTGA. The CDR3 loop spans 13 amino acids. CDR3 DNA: TGTGCCAGCAGCTTGGGGCAGATGGAGACCCAGTACTTC. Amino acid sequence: CASSLGQMETQYF.

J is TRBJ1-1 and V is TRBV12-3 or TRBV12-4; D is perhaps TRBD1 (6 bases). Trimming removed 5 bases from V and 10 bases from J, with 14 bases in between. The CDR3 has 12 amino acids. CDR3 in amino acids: CASSAYQGRAFF. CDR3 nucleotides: TGTGCCAGCAGTGCCTACCAGGGGAGAGCTTTCTTT.

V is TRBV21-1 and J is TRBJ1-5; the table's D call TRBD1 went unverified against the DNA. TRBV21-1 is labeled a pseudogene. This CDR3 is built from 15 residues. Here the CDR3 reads CASSTRGEGNQPQHF. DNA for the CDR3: TGTGCCAGCAGCACCAGGGGGGAGGGCAATCAGCCCCAGCATTTT.

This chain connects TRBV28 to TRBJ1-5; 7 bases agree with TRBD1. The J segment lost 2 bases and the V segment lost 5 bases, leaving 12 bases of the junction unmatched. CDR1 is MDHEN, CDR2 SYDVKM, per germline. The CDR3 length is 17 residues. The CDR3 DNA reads TGTGCCAGCAGTATCCTACAGGGGCTCGTAGGCAATCAGCCCCAGCATTTT. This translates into CASSILQGLVGNQPQHF. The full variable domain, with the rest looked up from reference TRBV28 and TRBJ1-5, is DVKVTQSSRYLVKRTGEKVFLECVQDMDHENMFWYRQDPGLGLRLIYFSYDVKMKEKGDIPEGYSVSREKKERFSLILESASTNQTSMYLCASSILQGLVGNQPQHFGDGTRLSIL.

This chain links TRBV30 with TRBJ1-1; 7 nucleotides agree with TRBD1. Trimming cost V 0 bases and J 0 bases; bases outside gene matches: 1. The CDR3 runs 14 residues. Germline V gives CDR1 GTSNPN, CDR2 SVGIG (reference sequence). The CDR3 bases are TGTGCCTGGAGTGTACAGGGGTTGAACACTGAAGCTTTCTTT. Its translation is CAWSVQGLNTEAFF.

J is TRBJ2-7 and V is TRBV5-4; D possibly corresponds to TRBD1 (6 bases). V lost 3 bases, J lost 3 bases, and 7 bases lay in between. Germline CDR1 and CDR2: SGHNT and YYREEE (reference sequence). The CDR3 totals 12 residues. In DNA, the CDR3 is TGTGCCAGCAGCTGGGACAACTACGAGCAGTACTTC. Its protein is CASSWDNYEQYF.

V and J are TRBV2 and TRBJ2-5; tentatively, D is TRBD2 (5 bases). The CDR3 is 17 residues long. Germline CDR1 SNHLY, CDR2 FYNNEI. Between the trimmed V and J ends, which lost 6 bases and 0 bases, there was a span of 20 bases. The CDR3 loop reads CASRDPLAALYQETQYF. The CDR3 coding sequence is TGTGCCAGCAGGGATCCCCTAGCCGCCCTATACCAAGAGACCCAGTACTTC.

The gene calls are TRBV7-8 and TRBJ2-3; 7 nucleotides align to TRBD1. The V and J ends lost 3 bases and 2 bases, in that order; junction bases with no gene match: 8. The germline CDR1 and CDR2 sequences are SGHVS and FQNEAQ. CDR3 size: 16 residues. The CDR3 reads CASSFRPGQLTDTQYF. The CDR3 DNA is TGTGCCAGCAGCTTTCGACCGGGACAGCTCACAGATACGCAGTATTTT.

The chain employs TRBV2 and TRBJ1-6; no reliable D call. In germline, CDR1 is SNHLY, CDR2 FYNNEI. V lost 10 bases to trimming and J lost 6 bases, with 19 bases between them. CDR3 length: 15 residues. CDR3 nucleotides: TGTGCCACTCGCCGTGGCGGAAATTCTAATTCACCCCTCCACTTT. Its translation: CATRRGGNSNSPLHF. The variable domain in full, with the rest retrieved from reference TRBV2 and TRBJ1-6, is EPEVTQTPSHQVTQMGQEVILRCVPISNHLYFYWYRQILGQKVEFLVSFYNNEISEKSEIFDDQFSVERPDGSNFTLKIRSTKLEDSAMYFCATRRGGNSNSPLHFGNGTRLTVT.

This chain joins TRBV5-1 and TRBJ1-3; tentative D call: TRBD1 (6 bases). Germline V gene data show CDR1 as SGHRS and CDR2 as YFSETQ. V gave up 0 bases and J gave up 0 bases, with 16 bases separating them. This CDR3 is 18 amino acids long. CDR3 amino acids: CASSLVQLDSSSGNTIYF. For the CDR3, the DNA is TGCGCCAGCAGCTTGGTTCAGTTGGACAGCTCCTCTGGAAACACCATATATTTT.

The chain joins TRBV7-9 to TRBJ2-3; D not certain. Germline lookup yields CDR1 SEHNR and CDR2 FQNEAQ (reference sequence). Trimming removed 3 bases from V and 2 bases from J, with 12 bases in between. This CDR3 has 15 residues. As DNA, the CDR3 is TGTGCCAGCAGCTTGCAGGAAGGTGCCACAGATACGCAGTATTTT. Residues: CASSLQEGATDTQYF.

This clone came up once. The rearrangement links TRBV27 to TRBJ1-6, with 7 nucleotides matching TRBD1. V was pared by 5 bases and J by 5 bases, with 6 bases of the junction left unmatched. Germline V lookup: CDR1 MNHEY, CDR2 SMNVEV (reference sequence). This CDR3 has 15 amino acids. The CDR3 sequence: CASSIGTVNNSPLHF. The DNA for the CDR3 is TGTGCCAGCAGTATCGGGACAGTAAATAATTCACCCCTCCACTTT.

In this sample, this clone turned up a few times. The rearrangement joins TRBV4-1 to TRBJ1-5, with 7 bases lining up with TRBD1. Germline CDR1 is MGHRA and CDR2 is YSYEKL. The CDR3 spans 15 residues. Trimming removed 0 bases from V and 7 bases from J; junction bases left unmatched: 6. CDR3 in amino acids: CASSQDDRVGQPQHF. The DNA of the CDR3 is TGCGCCAGCAGCCAAGATGACAGGGTGGGGCAGCCCCAGCATTTT.

The CDR3 reads CATFRDRGGTEAFF. The CDR3 coding sequence is TGTGCCACCTTCCGGGACAGGGGTGGCACTGAAGCTTTCTTT. The chain uses TRBV6-5 and TRBJ1-1; 10 positions agree with TRBD1. V lost 10 bases and J lost 4; bases outside the gene matches: 9. This CDR3 spans 14 amino acids. The V gene's germline CDR1 is MNHEY and CDR2 SVGAGI.